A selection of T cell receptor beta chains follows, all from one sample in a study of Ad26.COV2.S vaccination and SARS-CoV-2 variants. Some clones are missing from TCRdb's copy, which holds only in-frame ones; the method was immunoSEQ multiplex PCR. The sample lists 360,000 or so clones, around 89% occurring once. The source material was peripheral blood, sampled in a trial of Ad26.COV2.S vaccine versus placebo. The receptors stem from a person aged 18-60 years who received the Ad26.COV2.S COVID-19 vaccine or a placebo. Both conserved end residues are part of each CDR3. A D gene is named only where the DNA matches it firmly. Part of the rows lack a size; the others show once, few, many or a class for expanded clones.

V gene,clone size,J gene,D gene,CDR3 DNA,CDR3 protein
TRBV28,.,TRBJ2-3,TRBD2,TGTGCCAGCAGTTTGGCGGGGGGCACAGATACGCAGTATTTT,CASSLAGGTDTQYF
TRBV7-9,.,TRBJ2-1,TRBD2,TGTGCCAGCAGCCCCGGGACTAGTACCCCCTACAATGAGCAGTTCTTC,CASSPGTSTPYNEQFF
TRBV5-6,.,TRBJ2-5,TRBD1,TGTGCCAGCAGCTTGAGGACAGGGCTCGTCGGGACCCAGTACTTC,CASSLRTGLVGTQYF
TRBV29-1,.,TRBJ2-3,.,TGCAGCGTTGCCATTATAGCGGCCACCCCGACAGATACGCAGTATTTT,CSVAIIAATPTDTQYF
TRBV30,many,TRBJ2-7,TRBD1,TGTGCCTGGGAACCGGGACAGGGGGAGGACGAGCAGTACTTC,CAWEPGQGEDEQYF
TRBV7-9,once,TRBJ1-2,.,TGTGCCAGCAGCTTAGGAGCCGGGACCAACTATGGCTACACCTTC,CASSLGAGTNYGYTF
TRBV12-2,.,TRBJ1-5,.,TGTGCAAGTCGCTTAATAGGAGGGACAGGGCGGGATCAGCCCCAGCATTTT,CASRLIGGTGRDQPQHF
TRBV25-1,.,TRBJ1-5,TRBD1,TGTGCCAGCAGTGAACCCGGGACAGGCCATCAGCCCCAGCATTTT,CASSEPGTGHQPQHF
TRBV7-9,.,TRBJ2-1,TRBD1,TGTGCCAGCAGCTCCGGACAGGGGATCGTGGGCGGGAATGAGCAGTTCTTC,CASSSGQGIVGGNEQFF
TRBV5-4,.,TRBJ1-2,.,TGTGCCAGCAGCCAGGATGGGAGGCTCCCCGGCGGCTACACCTTC,CASSQDGRLPGGYTF
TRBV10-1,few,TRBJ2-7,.,TGCGCCAGCAGTGAGTCGAAAGGACACGGCAGCTACGAGCAGTACTTC,CASSESKGHGSYEQYF
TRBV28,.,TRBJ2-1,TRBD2,TGTGCCAGCACCGCCCCGGGACTAGCGGGCTACAATGAGCAGTTCTTC,CASTAPGLAGYNEQFF
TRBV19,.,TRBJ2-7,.,TGTGCCAGTAGTACTCGTACTAGTACAGGCGACGAGCAGTACTTC,CASSTRTSTGDEQYF
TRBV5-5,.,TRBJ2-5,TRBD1,TGTGCCAGCAGCCAAACACGGACAGGGATGGAGACCCAGTACTTC,CASSQTRTGMETQYF
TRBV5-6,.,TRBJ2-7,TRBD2,TGTGCCAGCAGCTTTGGGGCGCTAGCGGCCTACGAGCAGTACTTC,CASSFGALAAYEQYF
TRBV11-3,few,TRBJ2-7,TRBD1,TGTGCCAGCAGCATGGGGGGACAGGGCGTGACCTACGAGCAGTACTTC,CASSMGGQGVTYEQYF
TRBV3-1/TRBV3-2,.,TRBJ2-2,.,TGTGCCAGCAGCCAAGGGACCGGGGAGCTGTTTTTT,CASSQGTGELFF
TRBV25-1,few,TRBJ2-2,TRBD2,TGTGCCAGCAAGCCCGGGGGGGAAGCCGGGGAGCTGTTTTTT,CASKPGGEAGELFF
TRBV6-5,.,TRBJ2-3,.,TGTGCCAGCAGTTACTTTGATGGGAAGGCAGATACGCAGTATTTT,CASSYFDGKADTQYF
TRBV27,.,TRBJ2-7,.,TGTGCCAGCAGTTTGAGAGGCACCTACGAGCAGTACTTC,CASSLRGTYEQYF
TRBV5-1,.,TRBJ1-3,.,TGCGCCAGCAGCTTGGAACAGGGACTCTCTGGAAACACCATATATTTT,CASSLEQGLSGNTIYF
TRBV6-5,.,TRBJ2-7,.,TGTGCCAGCAGGCCCCGTCTGGGGGAGCAGTACTTC,CASRPRLGEQYF
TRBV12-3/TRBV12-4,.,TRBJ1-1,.,TGTGCCAGCAGTGCGGGGTTGGGGACTGAAGCTTTCTTT,CASSAGLGTEAFF
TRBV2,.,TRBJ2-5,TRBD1,TGTGCCAGCAGTGAATGGACAGGCCCAGAGACCCAGTACTTC,CASSEWTGPETQYF
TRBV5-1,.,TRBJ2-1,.,TGCGCCAGCAGCGCTCACTACAGGGATGAGCAGTTCTTC,CASSAHYRDEQFF
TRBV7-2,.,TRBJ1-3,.,TGTGCCAGCAGCCGCGGGTCCTCTGGAAACACCATATATTTT,CASSRGSSGNTIYF
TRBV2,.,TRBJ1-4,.,TGTGCCAGCAGGGGAGCAGCGGCTAATGAAAAACTGTTTTTT,CASRGAAANEKLFF
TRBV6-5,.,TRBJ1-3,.,TGTGCCAGCAGTCGAGCCTTAGCCTCTGGAAACACCATATATTTT,CASSRALASGNTIYF
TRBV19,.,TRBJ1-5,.,TGTGCCAGTAGTATCCCGTCGGGGCAGGGTTATCAGCCCCAGCATTTT,CASSIPSGQGYQPQHF
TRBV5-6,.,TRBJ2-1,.,TGTGCCAGCAGTTTAGACCCCACCTACAATGAGCAGTTCTTC,CASSLDPTYNEQFF
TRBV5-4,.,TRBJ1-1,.,TGTGCCAGCAGCCTCTCTTTTATGAACACTGAAGCTTTCTTT,CASSLSFMNTEAFF
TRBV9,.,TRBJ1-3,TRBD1,TGTGCCAGCAGCCCCGGACAGGGCTCTGGAAACACCATATATTTT,CASSPGQGSGNTIYF
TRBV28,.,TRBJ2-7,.,TGTGCCAGCACCAATGCGGCCTCCTACGAGCAGTACTTC,CASTNAASYEQYF
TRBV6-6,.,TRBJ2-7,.,TGTGCCAGCAGTTCCGACACGAATCGCTACGAGCAGTACTTC,CASSSDTNRYEQYF
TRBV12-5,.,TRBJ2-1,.,TGTGCTAGTGGTTTAGACCCGGGGAATGAGCAGTTCTTC,CASGLDPGNEQFF
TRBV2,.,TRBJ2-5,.,TGTGCCCTCGGGCGAGAGACCCAGTACTTC,CALGRETQYF
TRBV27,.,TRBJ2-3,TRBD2,TGTGCCAGCACCCAGCGGGGGTCCACAGATACGCAGTATTTT,CASTQRGSTDTQYF
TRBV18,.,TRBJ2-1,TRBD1,TGTGCCAGCTCACCCGGACAGGGGGCTTCCTACAATGAATTGGCCGGTGAGATCTTC,CASSPGQGASYNELAGEIF
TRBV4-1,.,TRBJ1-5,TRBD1,TGCGCCAGCAGCCAGGACAGGGGATGGAATCAGCCCCAGCATTTT,CASSQDRGWNQPQHF
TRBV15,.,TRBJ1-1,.,TGTGCCACGGGGAAAGGGGGACACCACACTGAAGCTTTCTTT,CATGKGGHHTEAFF
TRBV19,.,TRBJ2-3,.,TGTGCCAGTAGTCCCACTCCACGAGGTACGCAGTATTTT,CASSPTPRGTQYF
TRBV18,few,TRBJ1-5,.,TGTGCCAGCTCCTCGGGGGGCCAGGGGCCCCAGCATTTT,CASSSGGQGPQHF
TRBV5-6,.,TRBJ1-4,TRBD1,TGTGCCAGCAGCTTGGGACAGGGCGGGGAAAAACTGTTTTTT,CASSLGQGGEKLFF
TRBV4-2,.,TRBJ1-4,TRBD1,TGTGCCAGCAGCCAAGCCAGGGGGGATGAAAAACTGTTTTTT,CASSQARGDEKLFF
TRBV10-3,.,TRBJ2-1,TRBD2,TGTGCCATCAGTGAGAAGATAGCGGGAGACAATGAGCAGTTCTTC,CAISEKIAGDNEQFF
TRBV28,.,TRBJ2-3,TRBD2,TGTGCCAGCAGTTTATCGGCGGGAGGGCTCACAGATACGCAGTATTTT,CASSLSAGGLTDTQYF
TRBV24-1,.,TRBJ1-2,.,TGTGCCACCAGTGATTTGACAGGCGCCTATGGCTACACCTTC,CATSDLTGAYGYTF
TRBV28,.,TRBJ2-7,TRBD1,TGTGCCAGCAGGTCCGGGACAGGCTACTACGAGCAGTACTTC,CASRSGTGYYEQYF
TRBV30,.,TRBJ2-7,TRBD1,TGTGCCTGGACTAGAAACCCCCGACAGGGCGTGCAGTACTTC,CAWTRNPRQGVQYF
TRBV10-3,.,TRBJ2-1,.,TGTGCCATCAGTGAAGGCGGGACCTACAATGAGCAGTTCTTC,CAISEGGTYNEQFF
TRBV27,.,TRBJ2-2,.,TGTGCCAGCAGTGCGGGCATGTTCCCCGGGGAGCTGTTTTTT,CASSAGMFPGELFF
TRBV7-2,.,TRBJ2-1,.,TGTGCCAGCAGCTTAGTTGGTGGGGAGCAGTTCTTC,CASSLVGGEQFF
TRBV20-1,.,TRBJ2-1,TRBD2,TGCAGTGCTAGTGCGGGAGGGCGGGGCAATGAGCAGTTCTTC,CSASAGGRGNEQFF
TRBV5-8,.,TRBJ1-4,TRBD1,TGTGCCAGCAGCCTACAGGGGAGGACTAATGAAAAACTGTTTTTT,CASSLQGRTNEKLFF
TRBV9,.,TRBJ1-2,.,TGTGCCAGCAGCGTAGAATCCGGCAGGGACTATGGCTACACCTTC,CASSVESGRDYGYTF
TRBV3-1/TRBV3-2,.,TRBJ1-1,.,TGTGCCAGCAGTTACAGTCGCCGGAGAAGGAACACTGAAGCTTTCTTT,CASSYSRRRRNTEAFF
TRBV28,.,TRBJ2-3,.,TGTGCCAGCAGTTTCCCTACTAGGAGTAGCACAGATACGCAGTATTTT,CASSFPTRSSTDTQYF
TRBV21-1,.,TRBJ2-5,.,TGTGCCAGCAGCAAAGGGAGACAGCCGTACCAAGAGACCCAGTACTTC,CASSKGRQPYQETQYF